This TCR beta chain was identified during a study of cytomegalovirus exposure and HLA in healthy donors. The V gene's germline CDR1 is SGDLS and CDR2 YYNGEE. Germline trimming cut 3 bases from V and 4 bases from J; bases unmatched to any gene: 4. This CDR3 spans 14 amino acids. This clone was recorded only once. Antigen: not known. It was with 60 Vbeta and 13 Jbeta primers that the PCR ran. Libraries were prepared by immunoSEQ multiplex PCR; TCRdb keeps only in-frame clonotypes and omits some of them. In the table there are under 200,000 clones, about 81% of which are singletons. Findings and limits, study-wide: After further analysis at a later stage, some 15,000 TCR beta sequences were associated with HLA alleles at 0.05 false discovery rate. Sequencing likely caused a cluster of highly shared sequence variants. Several of the most significant clusters appeared, in a later analysis, to be linked to common viral pathogens. By a later analysis, the bulk of CMV-associated TCR beta chains appeared HLA-restricted.

The sequence was collected from a girl aged 2 to 9 in good health and CMV-seropositive. Input material: PBMCs. V is TRBV9 and J is TRBJ1-2; 9 bases agree with TRBD1. The CDR3 DNA follows: TGTGCCAGCAGCGCATCGGACAGGGGCTATGGCTACACCTTC. It translates to CASSASDRGYGYTF. Supplemented by reference TRBV9 and TRBJ1-2, the full variable domain reads DSGVTQTPKHLITATGQRVTLRCSPRSGDLSVYWYQQSLDQGLQFLIQYYNGEERAKGNILERFSAQQFPDLHSELNLSSLELGDSALYFCASSASDRGYGYTFGSGTRLTVV.